This TCR beta chain came from a study of T-cell reconstitution after alpha-beta-depleted transplantation in children. The study, taken as a whole, reports: T-cell counts and diversity at one year following transplant were attributed mainly to newly produced T cells. The study reportedly traced alpha-beta T cells about two months after transplant to several hundred expanded graft clones.

Germline CDR1 DFQATT, CDR2 SNEGSKA (reference sequence). The CDR3 runs 13 residues. Trimming stripped 2 bases from V and 2 bases from J, with 6 bases between. As concerns this clonotype: Its antigen is undetermined.

Unique molecular identifiers were used to barcode this TCRbeta library. TCRdb re-called the PCR reads with MiXCR, one entry per CDR3 protein. The data show about 980,000 distinct CDR3 sequences, with less than 30% seen just once and over 25% held by the top ten. The clonotype was recovered from a boy under two years old who had a stem cell transplant for SCID, so the T cells may come from the graft donor. The material was PBMCs, mostly from graft donor cells, obtained 360 days after TCRalphabeta/CD19-depleted stem cell transplant. J is TRBJ1-4 and V is TRBV20-1, with D uncertain. CDR3 nucleotides: TGCAGTGCTAGATCTGGGACTAATGAAAAACTGTTTTTT. It encodes CSARSGTNEKLFF.